The 10 T cell receptor beta chains reported below all come from one sample, sequenced in a study of CD8+CD57+ T cells in acquired aplastic anemia. Genomic DNA, the template, was used for profiling of the TCR beta VDJ and CDR3. TCRdb fed the reads into MiXCR, producing one record per CDR3 protein. In the table there are about 110,000 distinct CDR3 sequences, approximately 48% of which are singletons. Input material: sorted CD4+, CD8+, or CD8+CD57+ T cells (not recorded which) from PBMCs. The origin of the receptors is a human donor in good health, serving as a control.

This clonotype was found once. The chain employs TRBV7-9 and TRBJ1-2; D is unresolved. V lost 0 bases to trimming and J lost 5 bases, with 13 bases between them. The CDR3 length is 15 residues. Looked up from germline, CDR1 is SEHNR and CDR2 is FQNEAQ (reference sequence). The CDR3, as DNA: TGTGCCAGCAGCTTAGCACGGACCGTACGGTATGGCTACACCTTC. Translated, it gives CASSLARTVRYGYTF.

The V gene is TRBV25-1, the J gene TRBJ2-7; TRBD2 agrees at 9 bases. Germline V lookup: CDR1 MGHDK, CDR2 SYGVNS. The CDR3 runs to 15 residues. V lost 2 bases to trimming and J lost 7 bases; unmatched junction nucleotides: 9. For the CDR3, the DNA is TGTGCCAGCAGTGAAGGGGCGGGGGGGCTTGGGGAGCAGTACTTC. This translates into CASSEGAGGLGEQYF.

CDR3 coding DNA: TGTGCCACCAGTCGACAAGGGGGCACCGGGGAGCTGTTTTTT. It codes for CATSRQGGTGELFF. The chain joins TRBV24-1 to TRBJ2-2, with D perhaps TRBD1 (6 bases). The germline V and J ends were trimmed by 6 bases and 4 bases, with 11 bases remaining between them. The CDR3 sequence is 14 residues long. The germline CDR1 and CDR2 sequences are KGHDR and SFDVKD.

V is TRBV29-1 and J is TRBJ1-5, with TRBD1 as a possible D gene (5 bases). With 6 bases removed from V and 5 bases from J, the gap between germline ends came to 11 bases. Germline lookup yields CDR1 SQVTM and CDR2 ANQGSEA. This CDR3 contains 12 residues. In DNA, the CDR3 is TGCAGCGTCGGGGACCTCGATCAGCCCCAGCATTTT. It specifies CSVGDLDQPQHF.

In this sample, this clonotype turned up many times. The rearrangement uses TRBV5-1 and TRBJ2-5; 13 nucleotides align to TRBD2. Germline assignment: CDR1 SGHRS and CDR2 YFSETQ. Losses at the gene ends were 2 bases for V and 0 bases for J; bases not matched to a gene: 1. The CDR3 is made up of 16 amino acids. The CDR3 DNA follows: TGCGCCAGCAGCTTACTAGCGGGGGGGTACCAAGAGACCCAGTACTTC. It is translated as CASSLLAGGYQETQYF. The full variable domain, in which reference TRBV5-1 and TRBJ2-5 provide the parts outside the CDR3, is KAGVTQTPRYLIKTRGQQVTLSCSPISGHRSVSWYQQTPGQGLQFLFEYFSETQRNKGNFPGRFSGRQFSNSRSEMNVSTLELGDSALYLCASSLLAGGYQETQYFGPGTRLLVL.

The genes are TRBV7-9 and TRBJ1-1; D gene unclear. The CDR3 totals 13 residues. Germline V gene lookup returns CDR1 SEHNR and CDR2 FQNEAQ (reference sequence). Deletions cut 2 bases from V and 4 bases from J, with 8 bases between. DNA for the CDR3: TGTGCCAGCAGCTTACCAGGCGGCACTGAAGCTTTCTTT. Amino acids: CASSLPGGTEAFF.

The V and J genes are TRBV24-1 and TRBJ2-7, with TRBD1 matching 9 bases. CDR1 is KGHDR, CDR2 SFDVKD, per germline. Unmatched junction bases numbered 2, after V lost 3 bases and J lost 0 bases. CDR3 length equals 15 residues. The CDR3 protein is CATSDPGQGSYEQYF. The CDR3 DNA follows: TGTGCCACCAGTGATCCGGGACAGGGCTCCTACGAGCAGTACTTC.

The rearrangement links TRBV10-3 to TRBJ1-2; no clear D. Trimming took off 2 bases at V and 6 bases at J, with 10 bases between the two ends. Germline CDR1 and CDR2: ENHRY and SYGVKD. The CDR3 has 13 amino acids. CDR3 nucleotide sequence: TGTGCCATCAGTGAGGATACCGAAGATGGCTACACCTTC. It codes for CAISEDTEDGYTF.

The chain is built from TRBV6-2 or TRBV6-3 and TRBJ2-3; 8 bases line up with TRBD1. Losses at the gene ends were 4 bases for V and 4 bases for J; bases not matched to a gene: 1. The germline gives CDR1 MNHEY, CDR2 SVGEGT. This CDR3 has 13 amino acids. The CDR3 DNA is TGTGCCAGCAGTTGGGGACAGGCAGATACGCAGTATTTT. Its protein is CASSWGQADTQYF.

This clonotype has just a few counts. A read error is possible here, since a much larger clone lies one base away. The chain couples TRBV25-1 to TRBJ2-7; TRBD1 agrees at 11 bases. The ends lost 11 bases at V and 6 bases at J; junction bases unmatched: 9. The CDR3 spans 13 residues. CDR1 and CDR2 from the germline V gene are MGHDK and SYGVNS. In nucleotides, the CDR3 is TGTGCCTACAACCAGGACAGGGGGCCCGAGCAGTACTTC. Protein sequence: CAYNQDRGPEQYF.